This record covers a single T cell receptor (beta chain). The antigen it recognizes is unknown. No base quality values were provided; no much bigger clone lies one nucleotide off. This specimen's time point label, interpreted: about 28 days (+/-7) after the second vaccine dose. Because spike-specific TCR depth and breadth did not differ between the two schedules, AZD1222 recipients who got a second dose at roughly 4 weeks were pooled with those who got a second dose at roughly 12 weeks. Samples from vaccinated people were obtained from the UK trials COV001 and COV002, which included a single-blind randomized controlled phase 2/3 trial of AZD1222 (ChAdOx1 nCoV-19) in healthy adults. For TCRbeta chain sequencing, PBMC samples from trial participants were taken at day 0 and at day 28 after the second dose. This entry belongs to a study of T cell responses to AZD1222 COVID-19 vaccine (dated by TCRdb to 2020 to 2022). With regard to the full study: A total of about 230 trial participants underwent TCR sequencing, of whom 200 to 220 received two doses of AZD1222 and some 26 received two doses of the MenACWY control vaccine. Trial participants were enrolled by age into 18-55, 56-69 and 70-plus year subgroups, with about 150, 28 and 57 TCR-sequenced participants respectively.

The CDR3 goes from the cysteine to the phenylalanine over 16 residues. CDR3 DNA only is kept here, 48 bases in frame from base 1. CDR1 ENHRY and CDR2 SYGVKD are derived from the germline V gene. The germline V end is reduced by 3 bases and the J end by 1 base; junction bases left unmatched: 9. The full study reports these points: Reportedly, close to half of the unique spike-specific TCRs recognized epitopes lying outside the regions that are mutated in the B.1.351 and B.1.1.7 variants. Participants were mostly white British, with more females than males. The authors suggested clonal diversity may have been underestimated. In the small 56-69-year group, the increase in depth fell short of significance, most likely because of low power. Conclusions about previously exposed vaccinees are limited because only 6 or 7 AZD1222 recipients were SARS-CoV-2 seropositive at baseline. CD4 TCRs associated with the vaccine covered the entire spike protein, and the dominant responses were in regions 160-218 and 743-854. No day 14 peak-response samples were available, so repertoires were characterized only after the peak T cell response. Spike-specific TCR breadth and depth rose significantly after two AZD1222 doses compared with day 0 and with MenACWY recipients.

The CDR3 regions of human TCRbeta chains were analyzed by immunosequencing. For the original study's pipeline: Repertoire TCRs were matched against a reference library of SARS-CoV-2-specific TCRs generated with the MIRA antigen-specificity platform. Breadth was defined as the fraction of unique TCRs that were SARS-CoV-2-associated. Depth was defined as the fraction of total T cells that were SARS-CoV-2-associated. Each spike-specific TCR was assigned to its reactive spike region and to a CD4 or CD8 class using the MIRA data. Log10-transformed breadth and depth values were compared by one-way ANOVA with Sidak's multiple comparisons tests. In its TCRdb copy, this immuneACCESS table keeps in-frame sequences only and misses some clones. Where compared with another copy, unresolved V genes explain less than half of these, and the others have no known cause. Clone size and the V and J calls come from that table; the DNA yielded D and trimming. The sample profile shows roughly 90,000 clones; approximately 92% of them were found once. The ten biggest clones cover about 2.4% of the sample.

The clonotype was recovered from an adult who received the AZD1222 COVID-19 vaccine. The material sequenced was peripheral blood, taken 28 days after the second AZD1222 dose. The chain employs TRBV10-3 and TRBJ2-7, with 7 junctional bases fitting TRBD1. In nucleotides, the sequence is TGTGCCATCAGTGATCTAGAGACAGGGAGATCCTACGAGCAGTACTTC. Its translation reads: CAISDLETGRSYEQYF.